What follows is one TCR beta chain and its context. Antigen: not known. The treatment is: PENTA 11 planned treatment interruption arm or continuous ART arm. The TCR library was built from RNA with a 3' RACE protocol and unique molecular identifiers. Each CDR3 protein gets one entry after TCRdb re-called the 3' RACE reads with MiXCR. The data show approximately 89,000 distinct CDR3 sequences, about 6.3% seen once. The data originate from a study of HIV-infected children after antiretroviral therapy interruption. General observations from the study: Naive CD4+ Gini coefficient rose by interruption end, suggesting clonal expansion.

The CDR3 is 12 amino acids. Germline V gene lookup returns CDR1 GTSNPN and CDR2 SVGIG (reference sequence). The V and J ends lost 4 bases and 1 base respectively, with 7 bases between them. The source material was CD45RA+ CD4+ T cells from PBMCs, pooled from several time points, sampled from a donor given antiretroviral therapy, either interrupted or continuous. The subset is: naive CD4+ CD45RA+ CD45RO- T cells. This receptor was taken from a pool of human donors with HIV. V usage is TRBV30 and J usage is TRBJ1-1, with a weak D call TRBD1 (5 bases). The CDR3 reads CAWNTGNTEAFF. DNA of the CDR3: TGTGCCTGGAACACAGGGAACACTGAAGCTTTCTTT.